The present T cell receptor (beta chain) was sequenced within a study of CD8 T cells in Susac syndrome. This CDR3 comprises 16 residues. Germline V lookup: CDR1 LNHDA, CDR2 SQIVND (reference sequence). Losses at the gene ends were 3 bases for V and 5 bases for J; bases not matched to a gene: 10. Blood CD8+ and CD4+ T cells underwent high-throughput TCR beta sequencing. RNA totalling 0.5 to 1 ug underwent reverse transcription with random hexamers. In TCRdb, the immunoSEQ multiplex PCR reads were re-called with MiXCR into one record per CDR3 protein. The table lists fewer than 70,000 distinct CDR3 sequences, around 93% of them singletons.

The V call is TRBV19, the J call TRBJ2-5; 9 bases map to TRBD2. Source material: CD8+ T cells from PBMCs. The TCR comes from a human donor in good health. DNA of the CDR3: TGTGCCAGTAGTATTGGGGCCTCTAGCGGGGTTGAGACCCAGTACTTC. This encodes CASSIGASSGVETQYF.